This TCR beta chain was documented in a study of technical replicates of blood from a few donors. Germline V gene data show CDR1 as SEHNR and CDR2 as FQNEAQ (reference sequence). This CDR3 spans 17 amino acids. The junction had 10 bases not matched to a gene; V was cut back by 4 bases and J by 4 bases. The protocol was immunoSEQ multiplex PCR, while the TCRdb copy is restricted to in-frame clones and leaves out a portion. The sample holds 80,000 or so clones, roughly 98% seen once. The receptor comes from a human donor in good health. Sequencing used T cells isolated from PBMCs. This sequence joins TRBV7-9 and TRBJ2-2; 9 bases line up with TRBD1. CDR3 sequence: CASSYPTGGESTGELFF. The CDR3, as DNA: TGTGCCAGCAGCTACCCGACAGGGGGAGAAAGCACCGGGGAGCTGTTTTTT. The full variable domain, completed using reference TRBV7-9 and TRBJ2-2, is DTGVSQNPRHKITKRGQNVTFRCDPISEHNRLYWYRQTLGQGPEFLTYFQNEAQLEKSRLLSDRFSAERPKGSFSTLEIQRTEQGDSAMYLCASSYPTGGESTGELFFGEGSRLTVL.